This TCR beta chain comes out of a study of shared clonotypes between healthy human individuals. Sequencing was performed with immunoSEQ multiplex PCR; in TCRdb, only in-frame clones are kept and a portion is missing. The sample has a few million clones, approximately 93% seen once; the top ten hold approximately 0.4%. This CDR3 contains 14 residues. The V end lost 1 base, the J end lost 5 bases, and 9 bases lay between the germline ends. Germline CDR1 MGHRA, CDR2 YSYEKL. Specimen: naive CD4+ T cells from PBMCs. As for subset: CD45RA+ positively selected. The chain employs TRBV4-1 and TRBJ2-1; perhaps TRBD2 as D (6 bases). This TCR came from a man aged 18 to 29 in good health. Some clones in this sample may be carry-over from other donors' samples. CDR3 region: CASSQVSGDNEQFF. CDR3 DNA sequence: TGCGCCAGCAGCCAAGTGTCGGGGGACAATGAGCAGTTCTTC.